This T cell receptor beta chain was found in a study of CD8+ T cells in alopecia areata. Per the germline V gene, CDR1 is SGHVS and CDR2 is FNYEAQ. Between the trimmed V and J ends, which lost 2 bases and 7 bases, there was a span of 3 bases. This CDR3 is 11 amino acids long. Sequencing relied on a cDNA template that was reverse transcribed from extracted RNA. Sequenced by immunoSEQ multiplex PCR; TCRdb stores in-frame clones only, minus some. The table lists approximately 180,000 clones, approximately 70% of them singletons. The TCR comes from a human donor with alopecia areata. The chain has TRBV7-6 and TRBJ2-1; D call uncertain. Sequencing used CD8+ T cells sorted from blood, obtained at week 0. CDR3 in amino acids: CASSLRNEQFF. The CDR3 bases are TGTGCCAGCAGCTTAAGGAATGAGCAGTTCTTC.